The TCR beta chain under discussion was sequenced for a study of T cells in Graves' hyperthyroidism and ophthalmopathy. The study, taken as a whole, reports: Ophthalmopathy onset followed model prediction by a median approximately 6.2 months. Ophthalmopathy could be told apart from stable hyperthyroidism with a 13 V-J model.

This CDR3 has 12 residues. Germline CDR1 is PRHDT and CDR2 is FYEKMQ (reference sequence). Between the trimmed V and J ends, which lost 5 bases and 9 bases, there was a span of 11 bases. RNA transcripts provided the source from which TCR beta CDR3 regions were amplified. The TCR CDR3 first-round RT-PCR relied on the HTBI primer set. TCRdb re-derived calls from the multiplex PCR reads in MiXCR, one entry per CDR3 protein. The sample includes over 700,000 distinct CDR3 sequences, approximately 19% seen only once; the top ten take about a sixth. Orbital computed tomography and thyroid ultrasound, together with serum TRAb and thyroxine and clinical symptoms, were used for diagnoses. The sample of blood was obtained at first hyperthyroidism diagnosis (before any ophthalmopathy symptoms). Concerning this clonotype itself: What it recognizes is unknown.

The sample comprised blood. This TCR came from a woman aged 45 to 65 with Graves' hyperthyroidism that later progressed to Graves' ophthalmopathy. The rearrangement joins TRBV13 to TRBJ2-1, with D uncertain. The CDR3 region is CASSRVRSEQFF. CDR3 DNA sequence: TGTGCCAGCAGCAGGGTGAGGAGTGAGCAGTTCTTC.